This TCR beta chain is from a study of shared clonotypes between healthy human individuals. At the level of the study: There were three CD4 naive, three CD4 memory, two CD8 naive and one CD8 memory plates per donor.

In regard to this clone: No antigen is known for it.

CD8 cells regarded as naive lacked CD45RO, were positively chosen for CCR7, and omitted terminally differentiated effector memory CD45RA+ cells. Study-wide results and limits: Limited genetic and exposure-history diversity came from having few donors. Four donors shared around 5.2% of their naive CD4 clonotypes.

V trimming: 2 bases; J trimming: 3 bases; junction bases outside the gene matches: 10. Germline CDR1 reads GTSNPN; CDR2 reads SVGIG (reference sequence). This CDR3 spans 16 amino acids. The table came from immunoSEQ multiplex PCR; TCRdb's copy has only in-frame clones and leaves some out. The sample has some 740,000 clones, 80% to 95% seen once. The receptor's source is a man aged 25 to 40 in good health. Sequenced: naive CD8+ T cells sorted from blood. V gene TRBV30 combines with J gene TRBJ2-3; 8 positions match TRBD2. CDR3 bases: TGTGCCTGGAGTCCCGGGACTAGAGGGGGGACAGATACGCAGTATTTT. It yields the protein CAWSPGTRGGTDTQYF.